The 19 T cell receptor beta chains below all came from one sample that was sequenced in a study of blood T cell repertoires in COVID-19. Assay: immunoSEQ multiplex PCR; the TCRdb copy retains only in-frame clones and omits some. The sample includes about 99,000 clones, about four fifths seen only once; the top ten take roughly 20%. Input material: peripheral blood. The receptors derive from a woman of 80 years or more with active or convalescent COVID-19.

The V and J genes are TRBV21-1 and TRBJ2-7; whether TRBD1, the table's D call, matches the DNA was not checked. TRBV21-1 is shown as a pseudogene. The CDR3 is 17 residues long. The chain's CDR3 is CASSKAVIGQAIYEQYF. The CDR3, as DNA: TGTGCCAGCAGCAAAGCAGTCATCGGACAGGCTATCTACGAGCAGTACTTC.

The rearrangement uses TRBV18 and TRBJ1-4; 8 bases fit TRBD1. The CDR3 runs to 14 residues. Per the germline V gene, CDR1 is KGHSH and CDR2 is LQKENI. Trimming took 6 bases from V and 8 from J; bases not matched to a gene: 8. CDR3 amino acids: CASSPDRGGEKLFF. The DNA of the CDR3 is TGTGCCAGCTCCCCCGACAGGGGTGGAGAAAAACTGTTTTTT.

The chain uses TRBV21-1 and TRBJ2-1; whether TRBD2, the table's D call, matches the DNA was not checked. TRBV21-1 is annotated as a pseudogene. The CDR3 runs 14 residues. Here the CDR3 DNA reads TGTGCCAGCAGCAAAATAACTAGCGTCAATGAGCAGTTCTTC. Protein sequence: CASSKITSVNEQFF.

The V call is TRBV5-1, the J call TRBJ2-5, with 9 bases fitting TRBD2. Germline loops: CDR1 SGHRS, CDR2 YFSETQ. The CDR3 runs to 15 residues. J gave up 1 base and V 4 bases, and 5 bases lay outside the gene matches. CDR3 region: CASSLSGRSQETQYF. In nucleotides, the CDR3 is TGCGCCAGCAGCCTAAGCGGGAGGAGCCAAGAGACCCAGTACTTC.

This chain connects TRBV19 to TRBJ2-2; the D gene is possibly TRBD2 (6 bases). Germline V CDR1 and CDR2: LNHDA, SQIVND (reference sequence). The CDR3 loop spans 15 amino acids. Trimming left V 6 bases short and J 4 bases short, with 15 bases between. The CDR3 sequence: CASRRGVAGTGELFF. CDR3 bases: TGTGCCAGTAGGCGCGGGGTAGCAGGCACCGGGGAGCTGTTTTTT.

The rearrangement uses TRBV7-8 and TRBJ2-3; 9 bases are shared with TRBD2. The CDR3 contains 16 residues. V shed 1 base and J 5 bases; nucleotides not matched to a gene: 7. Germline CDR1 and CDR2: SGHVS and FQNEAQ. Written as DNA, the CDR3 is TGTGCCAGCAGCTTAGGCGCGGGAGGGCCTAGAGATACGCAGTATTTT. Translation: CASSLGAGGPRDTQYF.

J is TRBJ2-1 and V is TRBV9; 7 bases agree with TRBD2. The CDR3 runs to 14 residues. Germline values: CDR1 SGDLS, CDR2 YYNGEE. The V gene end was trimmed by 4 bases and the J gene end by 10 bases; junction bases not matched to a gene: 11. For the CDR3, the DNA is TGTGCCAGCAGCCAAGCTGGGGGAGGGCGAGAGCAGTTCTTC. Protein product: CASSQAGGGREQFF.

As regards this clone: At one boundary the junction diverges from the germline segment, which might be a read error. This chain connects TRBV5-1 to TRBJ2-7, with D possibly matching TRBD1 (5 bases). Germline V gene data show CDR1 as SGHRS and CDR2 as YFSETQ. CDR3 length: 14 residues. CDR3 loop: CASRAGDGLYEQYF. The CDR3 DNA reads TGTGCCAGCAGGGCAGGCGACGGTCTCTACGAGCAGTACTTC.

V usage is TRBV6-5 and J usage is TRBJ2-3; perhaps TRBD1 as D (5 bases). The CDR3 consists of 13 residues. Germline V gene sequence: CDR1 MNHEY, CDR2 SVGAGI. With 7 bases removed from V and 0 bases from J, the gap between germline ends came to 8 bases. The CDR3 region is CASNRQSTDTQYF. DNA of the CDR3: TGTGCCAGCAATAGACAGAGCACAGATACGCAGTATTTT.

Concerning this clone itself: The sample carries other DNA sequences with the same CDR3. V is TRBV9 and J is TRBJ2-2; 11 bases are a match to TRBD2. Trimming removed 0 bases from V and 1 base from J; junction bases left unmatched: 2. The CDR3 has 17 amino acids. Germline V gene data show CDR1 as SGDLS and CDR2 as YYNGEE. This CDR3 is CASSVGLAGGNTGELFF. The CDR3 DNA reads as TGTGCCAGCAGCGTAGGCCTAGCGGGAGGGAACACCGGGGAGCTGTTTTTT.

A single count supports this clone. V usage is TRBV1 and J usage is TRBJ2-1; the tabulated D call, TRBD2, remains unverified against the DNA. TRBV1 is noted as a pseudogene. CDR3 length: 15 residues. Written as DNA, the CDR3 is TGCACCAGCAGCCAAGATAGCGGGAGAGCCAATGAGCAGTTCTTC. It codes for CTSSQDSGRANEQFF.

V gene TRBV19 combines with J gene TRBJ2-2, with TRBD1 matching over 9 bases. The CDR3 is 17 amino acids. Germline V lookup: CDR1 LNHDA, CDR2 SQIVND (reference sequence). Losses at the gene ends were 4 bases for V and 1 base for J; bases not matched to a gene: 7. The DNA of the CDR3 is TGTGCCAGTAGTAACCTTCACAGGGGGCGGAACACCGGGGAGCTGTTTTTT. Translating it yields CASSNLHRGRNTGELFF.

The chain carries TRBV6-5 and TRBJ2-3; D is perhaps TRBD2 (6 bases). This CDR3 spans 15 amino acids. V lost 2 bases and J lost 0, with 9 bases in between. The germline V gene has CDR1 MNHEY and CDR2 SVGAGI. The CDR3 loop is CASSYRAGSTDTQYF. In DNA form, the CDR3 reads TGTGCCAGCAGTTACCGAGCGGGTAGCACAGATACGCAGTATTTT.

The chain has TRBV13 and TRBJ2-7, with unresolved D. The CDR3 totals 14 residues. Looked up from germline, CDR1 is PRHDT and CDR2 is FYEKMQ (reference sequence). The V end was cut by 0 bases, the J end by 2 bases, with 8 bases between. The CDR3, as DNA: TGTGCCAGCAGCTTAGGGGTAGTACCCTACGAGCAGTACTTC. Translation: CASSLGVVPYEQYF. Full variable domain (outside the CDR3, taken from reference TRBV13 and TRBJ2-7): AAGVIQSPRHLIKEKRETATLKCYPIPRHDTVYWYQQGPGQDPQFLISFYEKMQSDKGSIPDRFSAQQFSDYHSELNMSSLELGDSALYFCASSLGVVPYEQYFGPGTRLTVT.

The chain uses TRBV19 and TRBJ2-7; 10 bases match TRBD2. The trim removed 4 bases at V and 2 bases at J, leaving 5 bases unmatched. Germline V CDR1 and CDR2: LNHDA, SQIVND (reference sequence). This CDR3 has 15 residues. CDR3 bases: TGTGCCAGTAGTAAGGGACTAGCGCCTACCTACGAGCAGTACTTC. Translation: CASSKGLAPTYEQYF.

By frequency in the sample, this clone is medium-sized. This chain links TRBV9 with TRBJ1-2, with 7 positions matching TRBD1. CDR1 and CDR2 from the germline V gene are SGDLS and YYNGEE. This CDR3 comprises 14 residues. V dropped 0 bases and J dropped 7; count of bases not matched to a gene: 6. The CDR3 here is CASSVAAQGVGYTF. The CDR3 DNA reads as TGTGCCAGCAGCGTAGCGGCTCAGGGGGTTGGCTACACCTTC.

CDR3 residues: CATSDSGTFGGNEQFF. CDR3 nucleotide sequence: TGTGCCACCAGTGACTCGGGGACTTTCGGGGGCAATGAGCAGTTCTTC. The chain combines TRBV24-1 with TRBJ2-1; a possible D gene is TRBD2 (6 bases). Germline values: CDR1 KGHDR, CDR2 SFDVKD. This CDR3 is 16 amino acids long. The germline V and J ends were trimmed by 4 bases and 6 bases, with 18 bases remaining between them.

The chain employs TRBV19 and TRBJ2-3, with 12 bases that match TRBD2. With 5 bases clipped from V and 0 bases from J, the junction kept 12 bases outside the gene matches. The germline V gene encodes CDR1 LNHDA and CDR2 SQIVND (reference sequence). The length of the CDR3 is 19 residues. DNA for the CDR3: TGTGCCAGTAGTTCATACACCCCCCTAGCGGGAGGGAGCACAGATACGCAGTATTTT. It encodes CASSSYTPLAGGSTDTQYF.

The chain uses TRBV7-2 and TRBJ2-7; 10 bases match TRBD2. The V gene end was trimmed by 5 bases and the J gene end by 7 bases; junction bases not matched to a gene: 17. CDR1 is SGHTA and CDR2 is FQGNSA in the germline V gene. The CDR3 is 17 residues long. CDR3 protein: CASSNTGASGSAGEQYF. As DNA, the CDR3 is TGTGCCAGCAGCAACACTGGGGCTAGCGGGAGCGCTGGAGAGCAGTACTTC. Supplemented by reference TRBV7-2 and TRBJ2-7, the full variable domain reads GAGVSQSPSNKVTEKGKDVELRCDPISGHTALYWYRQSLGQGLEFLIYFQGNSAPDKSGLPSDRFSAERTGGSVSTLTIQRTQQEDSAVYLCASSNTGASGSAGEQYFGPGTRLTVT.